Below are 29 T cell receptor beta chains sequenced from a single sample in a study of T cell responses to AZD1222 COVID-19 vaccine. Here immunoSEQ multiplex PCR was the method, and the copy in TCRdb shows in-frame clones only, minus some. The sample includes around 120,000 clones, roughly 90% of them seen just once. Sequenced material: peripheral blood, taken 28 days after the second AZD1222 dose. The receptors were gathered from an adult who received the AZD1222 COVID-19 vaccine.

In regard to this clone: Additional DNA sequences in this sample encode the identical CDR3. Here the CDR3 DNA reads TGTGCCAGCAGCTTTGGCGGTAACACTGAAGCTTTCTTT. This translates into CASSFGGNTEAFF. The rearrangement uses TRBV7-3 and TRBJ1-1, with unresolved D. This CDR3 has 13 residues. Trimming took 3 bases from V and 2 from J, leaving 7 bases between them. CDR1 and CDR2 from the germline V gene are SGHTA and FQGTGA.

This clone was recorded a few times. The CDR3 region has the DNA TGTGCCAGCAGCCCTAGTGACCACTCTGGGGCCAACGTCCTGACTTTC. Protein: CASSPSDHSGANVLTF. V and J are TRBV3-1 (or the pseudogene TRBV3-2) and TRBJ2-6, with D uncertain. Trimming stripped 4 bases from V and 0 bases from J, with 10 bases between. Germline V gene sequence: CDR1 LGHDT, CDR2 YNNKEL (reference sequence). The CDR3 extends over 16 amino acids.

This chain connects TRBV5-1 to TRBJ1-2; 7 nucleotides agree with TRBD1. Trimming removed 2 bases from V and 4 bases from J; junction bases left unmatched: 5. Germline V gene data show CDR1 as SGHRS and CDR2 as YFSETQ. The length of the CDR3 is 14 residues. The DNA of the CDR3 is TGCGCCAGCAGCTTTTCAAGGGACAGCTATGGCTACACCTTC. It encodes CASSFSRDSYGYTF.

This chain links TRBV29-1 with TRBJ2-3; the D gene is possibly TRBD2 (5 bases). The CDR3 runs to 13 residues. From germline, CDR1 is SQVTM and CDR2 ANQGSEA. CDR3 DNA sequence: TGCAGAGCACACGGGGTGGGATCAGATACGCAGTATTTT. It encodes CRAHGVGSDTQYF.

The chain joins TRBV30 to TRBJ1-2, with a possible D match to TRBD1 (5 bases). The CDR3 is 12 amino acids. Germline CDR1 is GTSNPN and CDR2 is SVGIG (reference sequence). The V end lost 3 bases, the J end lost 8 bases, and 13 bases lay between the germline ends. CDR3 region: CAWSTGPAGYTF. The CDR3 DNA is TGTGCCTGGAGCACGGGGCCCGCCGGCTACACCTTC.

The chain is built from TRBV19 and TRBJ1-2; 7 bases agree with TRBD1. Germline CDR1 reads LNHDA; CDR2 reads SQIVND (reference sequence). This CDR3 has 16 residues. V gave up 3 bases and J gave up 2 bases; unmatched junction bases: 9. CDR3 nucleotide sequence: TGTGCCAGTAGTATGGGCAGGGGGTTCGAGAACTATGGCTACACCTTC. This translates into CASSMGRGFENYGYTF.

This clone was detected a few times. The chain links TRBV3-1 (or the pseudogene TRBV3-2) to TRBJ2-4; D unresolved. The CDR3 totals 14 residues. CDR1 and CDR2 from the germline V gene are LGHDT and YNNKEL (reference sequence). The germline V and J ends were trimmed by 1 base and 6 bases, with 10 bases remaining between them. CDR3 amino acids: CASSQGGTGNIQYF. CDR3 sequence (DNA): TGTGCCAGCAGCCAAGGGGGAACGGGAAACATTCAGTACTTC.

This clone was observed a single time. The chain carries TRBV9 and TRBJ1-2; 9 positions agree with TRBD1. Germline CDR1 and CDR2: SGDLS and YYNGEE. The CDR3 runs to 13 residues. V was clipped by 1 base and J by 7 bases; unmatched bases: 2. The CDR3 protein is CASSVRTGVGYTF. CDR3 DNA sequence: TGTGCCAGCAGCGTAAGGACAGGGGTTGGCTACACCTTC.

The V and J genes are TRBV19 and TRBJ2-3; 9 bases fit TRBD1. Germline V gene data show CDR1 as LNHDA and CDR2 as SQIVND (reference sequence). J was trimmed by 5 bases and V by 5 bases; bases with no gene match: 8. The CDR3 runs to 15 residues. The CDR3 is CASSPGQGVGDTQYF. CDR3 nucleotide sequence: TGTGCCAGTAGTCCGGGACAGGGTGTGGGAGATACGCAGTATTTT.

This clone was observed a handful of times. The V call is TRBV12-3 or TRBV12-4, the J call TRBJ1-3, with D hard to call. The V end was cut by 3 bases, the J end by 9 bases, with 12 bases between. The length of the CDR3 is 13 residues. CDR3 coding DNA: TGTGCCAGCAGTTTCTTTAGCGGCTTCACCATATATTTT. It is translated as CASSFFSGFTIYF.

The CDR3 DNA sequence: TGTGCCAGCAGCTTAGATGGGGTTGGCTACACCTTC. It codes for CASSLDGVGYTF. The V and J genes are TRBV11-2 and TRBJ1-2; D ambiguous. The germline gives CDR1 SGHAT, CDR2 FQNNGV. Between the trimmed V and J ends, which lost 0 bases and 7 bases, there was a span of 6 bases. The CDR3 runs to 12 residues.

The chain employs TRBV6-5 and TRBJ1-4, with 11 bases fitting TRBD1. CDR1 and CDR2 (germline): MNHEY, SVGAGI. The CDR3 runs 14 residues. V shed 8 bases and J 6 bases; nucleotides not matched to a gene: 5. The CDR3 DNA is TGTGCCAGCGGGACAGGGGGTTGGTATGAAAAACTGTTTTTT. Its translation is CASGTGGWYEKLFF.

The chain uses TRBV29-1 and TRBJ1-1; D ambiguous. The CDR3 runs to 12 residues. From germline, CDR1 is SQVTM and CDR2 ANQGSEA. Trimming stripped 7 bases from V and 2 bases from J, with 11 bases between. The CDR3 loop is CSGADGNTEAFF. The CDR3 region has the DNA TGCAGCGGAGCCGACGGAAACACTGAAGCTTTCTTT.

Here the CDR3 DNA reads TGTGCCAGCAGTTACTCGGAAGAGCCGCGGACCCAGTACTTC. Protein sequence: CASSYSEEPRTQYF. The V gene is TRBV6-2 or TRBV6-3, the J gene TRBJ2-5, with D unresolved. Trimming pared 0 bases from V and 7 bases from J, leaving 12 bases between. This CDR3 has 14 amino acids. Germline V lookup: CDR1 MNHEY, CDR2 SVGEGT.

The count of this clone is one. The chain has TRBV28 and TRBJ2-7; D ambiguous. V was trimmed by 10 bases and J by 0 bases, leaving 16 bases between them. The germline CDR1 and CDR2 sequences are MDHEN and SYDVKM. The CDR3 totals 14 residues. The CDR3: CATATPLGSYEQYF. The CDR3 DNA reads as TGTGCCACCGCGACCCCCTTAGGCTCCTACGAGCAGTACTTC.

V and J are TRBV11-3 and TRBJ2-3; TRBD2 aligns across 12 bases. Germline values: CDR1 SGHNT, CDR2 YENEEA. The V segment lost 4 bases and the J segment 4 bases; nucleotides outside the gene matches: 6. This CDR3 is built from 16 residues. This chain's CDR3 is CASSSGLAGRADTQYF. The CDR3 region has the DNA TGTGCCAGCAGCTCCGGACTAGCGGGGCGAGCAGATACGCAGTATTTT.

The rearrangement uses TRBV9 and TRBJ1-1; D call uncertain. V lost 0 bases, J lost 3 bases, and 12 bases lay in between. Germline loops: CDR1 SGDLS, CDR2 YYNGEE. The CDR3 has 15 amino acids. DNA of the CDR3: TGTGCCAGCAGCGTAGATCTGGGAACGGACACTGAAGCTTTCTTT. Protein product: CASSVDLGTDTEAFF.

The CDR3 here is CASSWTAVETQYF. CDR3 bases: TGTGCCAGCAGCTGGACAGCGGTAGAGACCCAGTACTTC. The rearrangement links TRBV7-2 to TRBJ2-5; the D gene is possibly TRBD1 (6 bases). The ends were cut back, 4 bases at V and 4 bases at J, with 10 bases in the middle. CDR1 and CDR2 (germline): SGHTA, FQGNSA. The CDR3 has 13 amino acids.

V usage is TRBV29-1 and J usage is TRBJ2-5, with D maybe TRBD1 (6 bases). Trimming stripped 7 bases from V and 3 bases from J, with 12 bases between. This CDR3 comprises 12 residues. Germline V gives CDR1 SQVTM, CDR2 ANQGSEA. The CDR3 spells CSATDSKETQYF. The CDR3 DNA is TGCAGCGCCACGGACAGCAAAGAGACCCAGTACTTC.

This clone was counted only a few times. The chain is built from TRBV28 and TRBJ1-1; no definite D call. The germline CDR1 and CDR2 sequences are MDHEN and SYDVKM. Trimming shortened V by 2 bases and J by 4 bases, and 14 bases separated the two germline ends. The CDR3 spans 15 residues. This CDR3 reads CASSLNPPLGTEAFF. CDR3 nucleotide sequence: TGTGCCAGCAGTTTAAACCCCCCTTTGGGCACTGAAGCTTTCTTT.

This clone was observed a few times. The V and J genes are TRBV5-1 and TRBJ2-3, with D possibly TRBD1 on 5 matching bases. Germline V gene lookup returns CDR1 SGHRS and CDR2 YFSETQ. Trimming shortened V by 2 bases and J by 5 bases, and 12 bases separated the two germline ends. The CDR3 length is 14 residues. CDR3 sequence (DNA): TGCGCCAGCAGCTTAGACAGATCGGGAGATACGCAGTATTTT. It codes for CASSLDRSGDTQYF.

This chain links TRBV28 with TRBJ1-1; D not resolved. Per germline, CDR1 MDHEN and CDR2 SYDVKM. The CDR3 covers 12 residues. Deletions cut 3 bases from V and 11 bases from J, with 13 bases between. The CDR3 region is CASSLEPYGAFF. Written as DNA, the CDR3 is TGTGCCAGCAGTTTGGAACCCTACGGGGCTTTCTTT.

V usage is TRBV15 and J usage is TRBJ1-5; D unresolved. The CDR3 has 12 residues. CDR1 is LNHNV, CDR2 YYDKDF, per germline (reference sequence). V lost 3 bases to trimming and J lost 9 bases, with 9 bases between them. CDR3: CATSRAPGPQHF. CDR3 bases: TGTGCCACCAGCAGGGCCCCCGGGCCCCAGCATTTT.

V and J are TRBV5-5 and TRBJ2-5, with TRBD1 matching over 8 bases. Germline CDR1 reads SGHKS; CDR2 reads YYEKEE (reference sequence). V lost 3 bases and J lost 5; bases outside the gene matches: 6. The CDR3 covers 14 residues. The CDR3 spells CASSSPTGVETQYF. The DNA of the CDR3 is TGTGCCAGCAGCTCACCGACAGGGGTCGAGACCCAGTACTTC. Filled out from reference TRBV5-5 and TRBJ2-5, the complete variable domain reads DAGVTQSPTHLIKTRGQQVTLRCSPISGHKSVSWYQQVLGQGPQFIFQYYEKEERGRGNFPDRFSARQFPNYSSELNVNALLLGDSALYLCASSSPTGVETQYFGPGTRLLVL.

J is TRBJ2-2 and V is TRBV15; D unresolved. Germline V gene sequence: CDR1 LNHNV, CDR2 YYDKDF (reference sequence). Trimming stripped 4 bases from V and 0 bases from J, with 6 bases between. This CDR3 contains 14 residues. The CDR3 is CATSTYTNTGELFF. The CDR3 DNA reads as TGTGCCACCAGCACCTACACGAACACCGGGGAGCTGTTTTTT.

The CDR3 sequence is CARVPGVFATEAFF. The CDR3 bases are TGTGCCAGGGTTCCAGGGGTTTTTGCCACTGAAGCTTTCTTT. This chain joins TRBV11-3 and TRBJ1-1; D may be TRBD1 (6 bases). This CDR3 is 14 amino acids long. Germline values: CDR1 SGHNT, CDR2 YENEEA. V lost 9 bases to trimming and J lost 4 bases, with 18 bases between them.

The chain is built from TRBV3-1 (or the pseudogene TRBV3-2) and TRBJ2-1, with 7 bases identical to TRBD2. Germline V lookup: CDR1 LGHDT, CDR2 YNNKEL (reference sequence). V lost 2 bases to trimming and J lost 0 bases; unmatched junction nucleotides: 7. The CDR3 contains 17 residues. CDR3 sequence (DNA): TGTGCCAGCAGCCAACAAGTGGGGGGGAGCTCCTACAATGAGCAGTTCTTC. This sequence encodes CASSQQVGGSSYNEQFF.

The rearrangement joins TRBV6-5 to TRBJ1-4; D is unresolved. Trimming removed 6 bases at V and 7 bases at J, with 12 bases between. The V gene's germline CDR1 is MNHEY and CDR2 SVGAGI. The CDR3 runs to 13 residues. CDR3 sequence (DNA): TGTGCCAGCAGGGACCGTAGACCTGAAAAACTGTTTTTT. As protein: CASRDRRPEKLFF.

The chain has TRBV7-2 and TRBJ1-1; 7 nucleotides agree with TRBD1. The CDR3 is 14 amino acids. J was trimmed by 5 bases and V by 0 bases; bases with no gene match: 3. Germline V CDR1 and CDR2: SGHTA, FQGNSA. The CDR3 loop reads CASSLAAGGTEAFF. For the CDR3, the DNA is TGTGCCAGCAGCTTAGCAGCAGGGGGTACTGAAGCTTTCTTT.